This TCR beta chain originates from a study of cytomegalovirus exposure and HLA in healthy donors. Study results and limitations: Subsequent analysis showed first-cohort TCR clusters tending to co-occur in roughly 130 validation repertoires. The study flagged some 170 TCR beta chains as cytomegalovirus-associated.

This clone was seen just once. Its target is not known. The germline CDR1 and CDR2 sequences are SEHNR and FQNEAQ (reference sequence). This CDR3 region has 17 residues. Between the trimmed V and J ends, which lost 2 bases and 6 bases, there was a span of 20 bases. Sequencing used immunoSEQ multiplex PCR; TCRdb keeps in-frame clones, though not all of them. The table lists about 160,000 clones, 88% of them singletons. Material: PBMCs. This receptor was taken from a man in his late teens or twenties in good health and CMV-seronegative. The gene calls are TRBV7-9 and TRBJ2-1; D is possibly TRBD2 (6 bases). CDR3 nucleotides: TGTGCCAGCAGCTTAATCTCGGGGACTCTTGATTTCAATGAGCAGTTCTTC. Its protein is CASSLISGTLDFNEQFF.